This T cell receptor beta chain was identified in a study of blood T cell repertoires in COVID-19. In the study overall: The analysed material was cDNA or gDNA that came from T cells, B-cell-depleted T cells, or PBMCs.

Per the germline V gene, CDR1 is MNHEY and CDR2 is SMNVEV (reference sequence). Trimming cost V 4 bases and J 5 bases, with 11 bases left between them. The CDR3 is 13 residues long. Per the original data handling: Estimation of nucleated cell counts was performed using reference gene primer amplification. Using immunoSEQ multiplex PCR, the repertoire was profiled, and TCRdb retains in-frame clones only, with some absent. The V and J calls and clone size were taken over from that table, and D and trimming were inferred from the DNA. The top ten hold more than 9% of the sample, which has 100,000 or so clones, 81% seen once.

The chain is built from TRBV27 and TRBJ1-2; TRBD1 might be the D (6 bases). The TCR comes from a human donor in a cohort sampled during active COVID-19. The sequencing input was peripheral blood. The CDR3 nucleotides read TGTGCCAGCAGTTCTTCCACAGGGTATGGCTACACCTTC. Its protein is CASSSSTGYGYTF.